Below are 26 T cell receptor beta chains sequenced from a single sample in a study of T cell responses to AZD1222 COVID-19 vaccine. Profiling relied on immunoSEQ multiplex PCR, and the TCRdb table lists in-frame clones only, not all of them. The table lists over 70,000 clones, roughly nine tenths of them singletons. This specimen consisted of peripheral blood, obtained 28 days after the second AZD1222 dose. These receptors were obtained from an adult who received the AZD1222 COVID-19 vaccine.

The chain recombines TRBV28 with TRBJ2-4; no reliable D call. Per germline, CDR1 MDHEN and CDR2 SYDVKM. The CDR3 sequence is 12 residues long. The V end was cut by 7 bases, the J end by 8 bases, with 12 bases between. CDR3 sequence (DNA): TGTGCCAGCAACTCCGTCAGAGACATTCAGTACTTC. Its protein is CASNSVRDIQYF.

A few counts support this clone. V is TRBV6-5 and J is TRBJ1-3; D is perhaps TRBD1 (6 bases). Germline V CDR1 and CDR2: MNHEY, SVGAGI. V was trimmed by 6 bases and J by 0 bases, leaving 9 bases between them. The CDR3 runs 14 residues. The DNA of the CDR3 is TGTGCCAGCAGACGGGACAACTCTGGAAACACCATATATTTT. Its translation: CASRRDNSGNTIYF.

The chain is built from TRBV5-1 and TRBJ1-2, with TRBD1 as a possible D gene (5 bases). The CDR3 is 12 residues long. Between the trimmed V and J ends, which lost 3 bases and 8 bases, there was a span of 11 bases. Germline V gives CDR1 SGHRS, CDR2 YFSETQ. For the CDR3, the DNA is TGCGCCAGCAGCTCGGACACGCGGGGCTACACCTTC. This gives the protein CASSSDTRGYTF.

This clone is a singleton in its sample. This chain uses TRBV9 with TRBJ2-1; TRBD1 matches at 8 bases. Losses at the gene ends were 3 bases for V and 4 bases for J; bases not matched to a gene: 6. Per germline, CDR1 SGDLS and CDR2 YYNGEE. This CDR3 contains 15 residues. Written as DNA, the CDR3 is TGTGCCAGCAGCGGGACAGGGTCGCCGTACAATGAGCAGTTCTTC. It is translated as CASSGTGSPYNEQFF.

The chain joins TRBV4-2 to TRBJ2-5, with 16 bases fitting TRBD2. CDR3 size: 17 residues. From germline, CDR1 is LGHNA and CDR2 YNFKEQ. V was clipped by 5 bases and J by 2 bases; unmatched bases: 5. The CDR3 DNA reads TGTGCCAGCAGCAAGGGGACTAGCGGGGGGGCACAAGAGACCCAGTACTTC. Amino acids: CASSKGTSGGAQETQYF.

V gene TRBV5-5 combines with J gene TRBJ1-6; D gene ambiguous. The germline V gene encodes CDR1 SGHKS and CDR2 YYEKEE (reference sequence). CDR3 length: 14 amino acids. V lost 1 base, J lost 7 bases, and 9 bases lay in between. The CDR3 DNA follows: TGTGCCAGCAGCTTGTGGGTAGAGAATTCACCCCTCCACTTT. Its protein is CASSLWVENSPLHF. Variable domain in full (rest from reference TRBV5-5 and TRBJ1-6): DAGVTQSPTHLIKTRGQQVTLRCSPISGHKSVSWYQQVLGQGPQFIFQYYEKEERGRGNFPDRFSARQFPNYSSELNVNALLLGDSALYLCASSLWVENSPLHFGNGTRLTVT.

The chain links TRBV19 to TRBJ1-5; D gene ambiguous. Germline CDR1 and CDR2: LNHDA and SQIVND (reference sequence). V lost 8 bases and J 0 bases, leaving 17 bases between the germline ends. CDR3 length: 16 residues. The DNA of the CDR3 is TGTGCCAGTTCCCTCCGGGCCCCCTATAGCAATCAGCCCCAGCATTTT. It codes for CASSLRAPYSNQPQHF.

The chain carries TRBV4-3 and TRBJ1-6; 8 bases align to TRBD1. Germline lookup yields CDR1 LGHNA and CDR2 YSLEER. There are 18 residues in the CDR3. V lost 4 bases, J lost 6 bases, and 14 bases stayed unmatched. The CDR3 DNA is TGCGCCAGCAGCCCCGGACAGGGCCGTAGGGCCACTAATTCACCCCTCCACTTT. Protein product: CASSPGQGRRATNSPLHF.

The chain has TRBV5-1 and TRBJ1-2; a possible D gene is TRBD1 (5 bases). This CDR3 is 14 amino acids long. The V gene's germline CDR1 is SGHRS and CDR2 YFSETQ. Trimming stripped 0 bases from V and 8 bases from J, with 14 bases between. CDR3 nucleotide sequence: TGCGCCAGCAGCTTGGGGGACGCCCCGGGGGGCTACACCTTC. Protein product: CASSLGDAPGGYTF. Together with reference TRBV5-1 and TRBJ1-2, the CDR3 gives the full variable domain: KAGVTQTPRYLIKTRGQQVTLSCSPISGHRSVSWYQQTPGQGLQFLFEYFSETQRNKGNFPGRFSGRQFSNSRSEMNVSTLELGDSALYLCASSLGDAPGGYTFGSGTRLTVV.

This clone was recorded only once. The rearrangement joins TRBV7-7 to TRBJ1-6, with a possible D match to TRBD1 (6 bases). CDR3 length: 13 residues. Germline values: CDR1 SSHAT, CDR2 FNYEAQ (reference sequence). The V gene lost 5 bases and the J gene lost 7 bases, with 9 bases spanning the gap. The CDR3 here is CASSVDRNSPLHF. CDR3 coding DNA: TGTGCCAGCAGCGTGGACAGAAATTCACCCCTCCACTTT.

The rearrangement uses TRBV5-4 and TRBJ1-2; TRBD1 is a possible D gene (5 bases). Trimming stripped 1 base from V and 10 bases from J, with 17 bases between. The CDR3 has 14 amino acids. Germline V CDR1 and CDR2: SGHNT, YYREEE (reference sequence). CDR3 DNA: TGTGCCAGCAGCTTGCAGCGGGGCCCCCGACCCTACACCTTC. Translation: CASSLQRGPRPYTF. The variable domain in full, with the rest retrieved from reference TRBV5-4 and TRBJ1-2, is ETGVTQSPTHLIKTRGQQVTLRCSSQSGHNTVSWYQQALGQGPQFIFQYYREEENGRGNFPPRFSGLQFPNYSSELNVNALELDDSALYLCASSLQRGPRPYTFGSGTRLTVV.

This rearrangement joins TRBV7-7 to TRBJ2-1; 16 bases are shared with TRBD2. CDR1 and CDR2 from the germline V gene are SSHAT and FNYEAQ (reference sequence). This CDR3 is built from 15 residues. V was clipped by 4 bases and J by 9 bases; unmatched bases: 3. CDR3 amino acids: CASSSGTSGGGEQFF. The CDR3 bases are TGTGCCAGCAGCTCCGGGACTAGCGGGGGGGGTGAGCAGTTCTTC.

The V call is TRBV2, the J call TRBJ2-5; D gene uncertain. Trimming removed 0 bases from V and 5 bases from J, with 10 bases in between. Germline loops: CDR1 SNHLY, CDR2 FYNNEI. There are 14 residues in the CDR3. The CDR3 nucleotides read TGTGCCAGCAGTGAAGCGTCTAGGCGGGAGACCCAGTACTTC. Protein: CASSEASRRETQYF. The full variable domain, its missing parts supplied by reference TRBV2 and TRBJ2-5, is EPEVTQTPSHQVTQMGQEVILRCVPISNHLYFYWYRQILGQKVEFLVSFYNNEISEKSEIFDDQFSVERPDGSNFTLKIRSTKLEDSAMYFCASSEASRRETQYFGPGTRLLVL.

The chain carries TRBV5-1 and TRBJ2-1; 9 nucleotides align to TRBD2. CDR3 length equals 15 residues. V was pared by 3 bases and J by 5 bases, with 6 bases of the junction left unmatched. CDR1 and CDR2 from the germline V gene are SGHRS and YFSETQ. CDR3 region: CASSYGLAGNNEQFF. The DNA for the CDR3 is TGCGCCAGCAGCTATGGGCTAGCGGGAAACAATGAGCAGTTCTTC.

V usage is TRBV7-6 and J usage is TRBJ1-3, with 12 bases aligning to TRBD1. This CDR3 contains 19 residues. Germline V gives CDR1 SGHVS, CDR2 FNYEAQ. The V and J ends lost 5 bases and 2 bases, in that order; junction bases with no gene match: 13. CDR3 protein: CASSPNRGTGGRTGNTIYF. The DNA for the CDR3 is TGTGCCAGCAGCCCAAACCGAGGGACAGGGGGCCGCACTGGAAACACCATATATTTT.

The chain recombines TRBV2 with TRBJ2-1; TRBD2 matches 9 bases. The V gene's germline CDR1 is SNHLY and CDR2 FYNNEI. The CDR3 consists of 13 residues. V trimming: 10 bases; J trimming: 4 bases; junction bases outside the gene matches: 5. The CDR3 DNA reads TGTGCCAACCCGACTAGCGGTTACAATGAGCAGTTCTTC. It specifies CANPTSGYNEQFF.

This chain links TRBV19 with TRBJ2-3; maybe TRBD1 (5 bases). This CDR3 is built from 14 residues. V dropped 2 bases and J dropped 2 bases, with 8 bases sitting between them. The germline CDR1 and CDR2 sequences are LNHDA and SQIVND (reference sequence). CDR3 DNA: TGTGCCAGTAGTATAACCAGGGACACAGATACGCAGTATTTT. Encoded protein: CASSITRDTDTQYF. Together with reference TRBV19 and TRBJ2-3, the CDR3 gives the full variable domain: DGGITQSPKYLFRKEGQNVTLSCEQNLNHDAMYWYRQDPGQGLRLIYYSQIVNDFQKGDIAEGYSVSREKKESFPLTVTSAQKNPTAFYLCASSITRDTDTQYFGPGTRLTVL.

CDR3 in amino acids: CASSHNKQGYTEAFF. The DNA of the CDR3 is TGTGCCAGCTCACACAATAAACAGGGTTACACTGAAGCTTTCTTT. J is TRBJ1-1 and V is TRBV18; maybe TRBD1 (6 bases). Trimming took off 4 bases at V and 3 bases at J, with 15 bases between the two ends. The CDR3 is 15 residues long. Germline V gene sequence: CDR1 KGHSH, CDR2 LQKENI.

J is TRBJ2-3 and V is TRBV12-3 or TRBV12-4; possible D gene TRBD1, 5 bases. This CDR3 contains 13 residues. V was pared by 6 bases and J by 3 bases, with 10 bases between. CDR3: CASSRDRTDTQYF. The CDR3 DNA reads TGTGCCAGCAGCCGCGACAGAACAGATACGCAGTATTTT.

The gene calls are TRBV6-2 or TRBV6-3 and TRBJ1-6; 7 nucleotides match TRBD1. The CDR3 spans 14 residues. Unmatched junction bases numbered 8, after V lost 5 bases and J lost 10 bases. Germline V lookup: CDR1 MNHEY, CDR2 SVGEGT. The CDR3 region has the DNA TGTGCCAGCAGTAGAGGACAGGTCGGGTCACCCCTCCACTTT. It is translated as CASSRGQVGSPLHF.

This clone has only one observation. The V gene is TRBV2, the J gene TRBJ1-1; a weak D match, TRBD1 (5 bases). The CDR3 sequence is 15 residues long. Germline V gene lookup returns CDR1 SNHLY and CDR2 FYNNEI. The V gene lost 3 bases and the J gene lost 1 base, with 12 bases spanning the gap. This CDR3 is CASSEGWGRNTEAFF. CDR3 bases: TGTGCCAGCAGTGAGGGTTGGGGGAGGAACACTGAAGCTTTCTTT.

The V call is TRBV11-3, the J call TRBJ2-1; no reliable D call. Germline-derived CDR1 and CDR2 are SGHNT and YENEEA. The CDR3 has 11 amino acids. The V gene lost 3 bases and the J gene lost 9 bases, with 6 bases spanning the gap. Here the CDR3 DNA reads TGTGCCAGCAGCTTCTTGAGTGAGCAGTTCTTC. Its protein is CASSFLSEQFF.

The chain uses TRBV15 and TRBJ1-5; TRBD1 might be the D (5 bases). V lost 6 bases and J lost 3, with 15 bases in between. The germline V gene has CDR1 LNHNV and CDR2 YYDKDF (reference sequence). The CDR3 length is 15 residues. CDR3 amino acids: CATRDISGINQPQHF. Here the CDR3 DNA reads TGTGCCACCAGGGACATCTCGGGGATCAATCAGCCCCAGCATTTT.

The chain joins TRBV6-2 or TRBV6-3 to TRBJ1-2, with a tentative D call TRBD1 (5 bases). V lost 5 bases and J lost 4, with 11 bases in between. The CDR3 spans 13 residues. Germline CDR1 is MNHEY and CDR2 is SVGEGT. The CDR3 spells CASSKTGAYGYTF. DNA of the CDR3: TGTGCCAGCAGTAAGACCGGGGCCTATGGCTACACCTTC.

This clone showed up just once. The chain links TRBV6-2 or TRBV6-3 to TRBJ1-2; the D is unclear. Germline V CDR1 and CDR2: MNHEY, SVGEGT. V was shortened by 4 bases and J by 4 bases, with 7 bases between the two germline ends. The CDR3 totals 12 residues. The CDR3 reads CASSSHSYGYTF. The DNA for the CDR3 is TGTGCCAGCAGTTCTCACAGCTATGGCTACACCTTC.

V usage is TRBV30 and J usage is TRBJ1-1; D ambiguous. The CDR3 extends over 15 amino acids. CDR1 and CDR2 from the germline V gene are GTSNPN and SVGIG (reference sequence). The V end lost 4 bases, the J end lost 1 base, and 16 bases lay between the germline ends. CDR3 sequence reads: CAWTQIHPRNTEAFF. In DNA, the CDR3 is TGTGCCTGGACTCAAATCCACCCGCGGAACACTGAAGCTTTCTTT.